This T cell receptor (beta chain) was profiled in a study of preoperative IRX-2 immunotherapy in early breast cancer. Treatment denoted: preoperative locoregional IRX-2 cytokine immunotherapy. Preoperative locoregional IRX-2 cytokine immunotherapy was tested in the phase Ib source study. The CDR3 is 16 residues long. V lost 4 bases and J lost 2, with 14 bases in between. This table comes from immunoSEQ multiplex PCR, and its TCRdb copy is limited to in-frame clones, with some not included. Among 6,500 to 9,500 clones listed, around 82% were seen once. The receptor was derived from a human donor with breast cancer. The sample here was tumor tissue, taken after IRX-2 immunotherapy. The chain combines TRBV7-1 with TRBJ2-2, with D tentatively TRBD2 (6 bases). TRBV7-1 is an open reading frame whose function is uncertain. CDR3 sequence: CASSLEGPLNTGELFF. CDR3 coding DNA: TGTGCCAGCAGCTTGGAGGGGCCACTAAACACCGGGGAGCTGTTTTTT.